Below are 8 T cell receptor beta chains sequenced from a single sample in a study of post-analysis software for immune sequencing data. Study-wide points: In patients, four to six TRBV segments were more frequent than in controls, with TRBV5-6, TRBV5-1 and TRBV20-1 among them.

Carried by the TCR beta cDNA libraries were unique molecular identifiers. TCRdb redid the calling of the PCR reads with MiXCR, one entry per CDR3 protein. The sample records hundreds of thousands of distinct CDR3 sequences, 53% being singletons. These receptors lack a known antigen. Sequencing was carried out using blood. The source of these receptors is a girl aged 10 to 17 with multiple sclerosis.

The chain carries TRBV30 and TRBJ1-5, with D possibly matching TRBD1 (5 bases). V was pared by 3 bases and J by 9 bases, with 24 bases between. Germline V gene sequence: CDR1 GTSNPN, CDR2 SVGIG (reference sequence). CDR3 length equals 16 residues. The CDR3 here is CAWSSIGTGNYRPQHF. The CDR3 DNA is TGTGCCTGGAGCTCGATCGGGACGGGGAACTATCGGCCCCAGCATTTT.

This clonotype has more than one count but fewer than ten. The genes are TRBV5-1 and TRBJ2-1; TRBD2 is a possible D gene (7 bases). There are 14 residues in the CDR3. Germline CDR1 is SGHRS and CDR2 is YFSETQ. The germline V and J ends were trimmed by 4 bases and 5 bases, with 13 bases remaining between them. This CDR3 reads CASSLGGANNEQFF. CDR3 bases: TGCGCCAGCAGCCTGGGGGGGGCCAACAATGAGCAGTTCTTC.

The rearrangement joins TRBV5-5 to TRBJ1-2, with a weak D call TRBD1 (6 bases). CDR3 length equals 14 residues. The ends were cut back, 3 bases at V and 0 bases at J, with 9 bases in the middle. Germline loops: CDR1 SGHKS, CDR2 YYEKEE (reference sequence). The CDR3 DNA sequence: TGTGCCAGCAGCTCGGGGGCTTCTAACTATGGCTACACCTTC. Its protein is CASSSGASNYGYTF.

The chain joins TRBV20-1 to TRBJ2-7; a possible D gene is TRBD2 (6 bases). V was cut by 0 bases and J by 1 base, with 13 bases left in between. CDR3 length equals 15 residues. Germline V lookup: CDR1 DFQATT, CDR2 SNEGSKA (reference sequence). CDR3 in amino acids: CSARDPGVRSYEQYF. The CDR3 DNA follows: TGCAGTGCTAGAGATCCGGGGGTCAGGTCCTACGAGCAGTACTTC.

The chain has TRBV4-1 and TRBJ1-2, with D perhaps matching TRBD1 (6 bases). Trimming left V 4 bases short and J 5 bases short, with 17 bases between. CDR3 size: 15 residues. Germline CDR1 and CDR2: MGHRA and YSYEKL. The CDR3 DNA reads TGCGCCAGCAGCCGGACAGACCCCTCGGGGTATGGCTACACCTTC. As protein: CASSRTDPSGYGYTF.

The V gene is TRBV20-1, the J gene TRBJ2-3; 7 bases map to TRBD2. V lost 0 bases and J lost 3; bases outside the gene matches: 15. The CDR3 is made up of 18 amino acids. Germline loops: CDR1 DFQATT, CDR2 SNEGSKA (reference sequence). CDR3: CSARDPVGGTTFTDTQYF. The CDR3, as DNA: TGCAGTGCTAGAGATCCAGTGGGCGGGACTACGTTTACAGATACGCAGTATTTT.

CDR3 amino acids: CASRTGQGSDEQYF. The DNA of the CDR3 is TGTGCCAGCAGGACGGGACAGGGGTCTGACGAGCAGTACTTC. The J gene is TRBJ2-7, the V gene TRBV12-3 or TRBV12-4, with 10 bases that match TRBD1. V was clipped by 6 bases and J by 5 bases; unmatched bases: 7. The CDR3 runs 14 residues.

The chain combines TRBV5-1 with TRBJ1-1; D call uncertain. The V gene's germline CDR1 is SGHRS and CDR2 YFSETQ. Trimming shortened V by 2 bases and J by 8 bases, and 10 bases separated the two germline ends. The CDR3 has 12 residues. CDR3 nucleotide sequence: TGCGCCAGCAGCTTACCAGGTTGGGAAGCTTTCTTT. This codes for CASSLPGWEAFF.